This T cell receptor beta chain was sequenced during a study of cytotoxic CD8 clonotypes in ibrutinib-treated CLL. Looking at the study overall: A mean of around 260,000 productive templates and 94,082 productive rearrangements was obtained per sample.

Concerning this clone itself: Its antigen is not identified.

Libraries of TCR beta were made from approximately 2.2 micrograms of genomic DNA that came from cryopreserved PBMCs. With 8 bases clipped from V and 6 bases from J, the junction kept 7 bases outside the gene matches. There are 13 residues in the CDR3. Germline lookup yields CDR1 GTSNPN and CDR2 SVGIG (reference sequence). Profiling relied on immunoSEQ multiplex PCR, and the TCRdb table lists in-frame clones only, not all of them. Here the sample spans fewer than 45,000 clones, roughly 45% being singletons. Study-wide results and caveats: Clonality increased with ibrutinib response but returned toward baseline at progression.

The specimen comprised PBMCs, sampled before ibrutinib treatment. V usage is TRBV30 and J usage is TRBJ2-2; TRBD1 aligns across 9 bases. The receptor's source is a human donor with chronic lymphocytic leukemia. CDR3 residues: CAGQDRGPGELFF. DNA of the CDR3: TGTGCCGGGCAGGACAGGGGCCCCGGGGAGCTGTTTTTT.